The sequence of this T cell receptor (beta chain) was determined in a study of PD-1 blockade in classical Hodgkin lymphoma. Germline CDR1 GTSNPN, CDR2 SVGIG (reference sequence). CDR3 length equals 11 residues. Trimming removed 3 bases from V and 4 bases from J, with 6 bases in between. Measured with immunoSEQ multiplex PCR; TCRdb has only the in-frame clones, and not every one. There are 25,000 to 35,000 clones in the sample; less than 75% occur only once, and under 4.5% lies in the top ten. Time point of the sample: cycle 4 day 1 (C4D1), after 6 weeks of nivolumab. All patients experienced relapse after autologous stem cell transplantation, and brentuximab vedotin exposure was variable. Best responses included complete response and partial response; otherwise, the best response was progressive disease. On this clone: Different DNA sequences within this sample yield the same CDR3.

The chain is built from TRBV30 and TRBJ1-2, with D perhaps matching TRBD1 (5 bases). Sequencing was performed on peripheral blood mononuclear cells (PBMCs), taken before the fourth cycle of nivolumab. This receptor was identified in a human donor with classical Hodgkin lymphoma. This chain's CDR3 is CAWRGVYGYTF. CDR3 sequence (DNA): TGTGCCTGGAGGGGGGTCTATGGCTACACCTTC.